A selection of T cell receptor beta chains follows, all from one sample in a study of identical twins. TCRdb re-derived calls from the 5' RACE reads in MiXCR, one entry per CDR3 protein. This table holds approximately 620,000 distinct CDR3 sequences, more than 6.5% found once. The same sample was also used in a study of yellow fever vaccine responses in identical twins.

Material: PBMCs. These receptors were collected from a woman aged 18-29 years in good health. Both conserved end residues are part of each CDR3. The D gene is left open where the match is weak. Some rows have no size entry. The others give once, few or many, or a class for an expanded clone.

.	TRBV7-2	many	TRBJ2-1	TGTGCCAGCAGTCCCCCAACCAATGAGCAGTTCTTC	CASSPPTNEQFF
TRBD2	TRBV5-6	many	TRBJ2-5	TGTGCCAGCAGCTTGGGGCCTACTAGCGGAAGAGAGACCCAGTACTTC	CASSLGPTSGRETQYF
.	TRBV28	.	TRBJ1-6	TGTGCCAGCAGTACCCCTGGGGATTCACCCCTCCACTTT	CASSTPGDSPLHF
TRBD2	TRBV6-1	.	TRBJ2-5	TGTGCCAGCTCTGGACTAGCGGCAGGAGAAGAGACCCAGTACTTC	CASSGLAAGEETQYF
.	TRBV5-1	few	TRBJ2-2	TGCGCCAGCAGCGCGAACAGGGTTAACAGCGGGCCACTCGGGAACACCGGGGAGCTGTTTTTT	CASSANRVNSGPLGNTGELFF
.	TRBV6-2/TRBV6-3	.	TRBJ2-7	TGTGCCAGCAGTTACCCCAGCGGGTCCGACTACGAGCAGTACTTC	CASSYPSGSDYEQYF
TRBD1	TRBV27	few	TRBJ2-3	TGTGCCAGCACGAAAGGAGTACCAGACAGGGGATTCGGGACAGATACGCAGTATTTT	CASTKGVPDRGFGTDTQYF
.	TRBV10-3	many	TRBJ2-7	TGTGCCATCAGTGAGGTGAGATACGAGCAGTACTTC	CAISEVRYEQYF
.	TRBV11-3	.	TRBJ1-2	TGTGCCAGCAGCTTAGAAAGGGGTTATGGCTACACCTTC	CASSLERGYGYTF
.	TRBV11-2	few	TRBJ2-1	TGTGCCAGCAGCTTAGATCTGAGGGGTTTGAACTACAATGAGCAGTTCTTC	CASSLDLRGLNYNEQFF
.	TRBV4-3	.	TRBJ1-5	TGCGCCAGCAGCGGCGGGACACATAGCAATCAGCCCCAGCATTTT	CASSGGTHSNQPQHF
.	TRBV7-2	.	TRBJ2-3	TGTGCCAGCAGCCTTTCCCGGGGTTCAGATACGCAGTATTTT	CASSLSRGSDTQYF
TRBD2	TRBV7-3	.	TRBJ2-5	TGTGCCAGCAGCTTAACGTCAGCGGGGGGGCTGAAAGAGACCCAGTACTTC	CASSLTSAGGLKETQYF
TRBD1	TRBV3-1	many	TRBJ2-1	TGTGCCAGCAGCCCAACAGGGGGCGTCTACAATGAGCAGTTCTTC	CASSPTGGVYNEQFF
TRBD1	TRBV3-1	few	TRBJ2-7	TGTGCCAGCAGCCAACCTGCCGACAGGGGGTCCTACGAGCAGTACTTC	CASSQPADRGSYEQYF
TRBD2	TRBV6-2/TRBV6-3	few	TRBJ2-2	TGTGCCAGCAGCAGCCGGACTAGCGGGAACCCACAACGGGGCACCGGGGAGCTGTTTTTT	CASSSRTSGNPQRGTGELFF
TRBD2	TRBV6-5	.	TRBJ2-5	TGTGCCAGCAGTTACTCGCCTAGCGGCTCACAAGAGACCCAGTACTTC	CASSYSPSGSQETQYF
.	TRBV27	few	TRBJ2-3	TGTGCCACCAAATCGACGGCAACAGATACGCAGTATTTT	CATKSTATDTQYF
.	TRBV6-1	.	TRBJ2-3	TGTGCCAGCACCCTCCCGGGCCTTAGAGCATCAATTCCCACAGATACGCAGTATTTT	CASTLPGLRASIPTDTQYF
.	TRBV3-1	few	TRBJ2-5	TGTGCCAGCAGCCAAGATGCCCGAGGGACCCAGTACTTC	CASSQDARGTQYF
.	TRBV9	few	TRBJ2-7	TGTGCCAGCAGCGTTGCCAGGGCAACACCCTACGAGCAGTACTTC	CASSVARATPYEQYF
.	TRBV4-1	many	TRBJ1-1	TGCGCCAGCAGCCCCCGGGACACAGCGAACACTGAAGCTTTCTTT	CASSPRDTANTEAFF
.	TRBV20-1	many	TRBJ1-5	TGCAGTGACCACCACAGGGATCAGCCCCAGCATTTT	CSDHHRDQPQHF
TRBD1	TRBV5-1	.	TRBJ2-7	TGCGCCAGCAGCTCGACGACAGGGGGCCGGGGAGAGCAGTACTTC	CASSSTTGGRGEQYF
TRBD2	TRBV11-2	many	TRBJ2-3	TGTGCCAGCAGCCCTAGGCTGACTAGCGGGAGTAGCACAGATACGCAGTATTTT	CASSPRLTSGSSTDTQYF
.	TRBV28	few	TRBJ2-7	TGTGCCAGCAGGGGGGGACGGCCAGTGTCCTACGAGCAGTACTTC	CASRGGRPVSYEQYF
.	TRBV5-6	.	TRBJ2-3	TGTGCCAGCAGCCCCAATCCTACCCAAATGCAGTATTTT	CASSPNPTQMQYF
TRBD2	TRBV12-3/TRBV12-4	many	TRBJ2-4	TGTGCCAGCAGCTCACTAGCGGGTGGCCCGATCGGCATTCAGTACTTC	CASSSLAGGPIGIQYF
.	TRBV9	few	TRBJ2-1	TGTGCCAGCAGCGTAGGATTATTAGGTGGTATCGGAGGCAATGAGCAGTTCTTC	CASSVGLLGGIGGNEQFF
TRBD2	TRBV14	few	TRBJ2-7	TGTGCCAGCAGCCAAGGAACCCGGACTAGCGTCTACGAGCAGTACTTC	CASSQGTRTSVYEQYF
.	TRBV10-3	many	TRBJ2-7	TGTGCCATCAACACCAACGGCGGAGGTTACGAGCAGTACTTC	CAINTNGGGYEQYF
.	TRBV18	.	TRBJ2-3	TGTGCCAGCTCACCAAATCGGCCGAGTTTAGATACGCAGTATTTT	CASSPNRPSLDTQYF
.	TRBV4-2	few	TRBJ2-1	TGTGCCAGCAGCCAAGTGAACCCACACGGTAATGAGCAGTTCTTC	CASSQVNPHGNEQFF
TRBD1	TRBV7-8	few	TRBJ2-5	TGTGCCAGCAGCTTAGGGTCCACATCAATAAACAGGGGGCGCGGGACCCAGTACTTC	CASSLGSTSINRGRGTQYF
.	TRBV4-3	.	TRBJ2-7	TGCGCCAGCAGCCAAGGAATCCCCCAGGGCGAGCAGTACTTC	CASSQGIPQGEQYF
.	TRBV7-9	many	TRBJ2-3	TGTGCCAGCAGCTTAGGGAGGAGAGAAGATACGCAGTATTTT	CASSLGRREDTQYF
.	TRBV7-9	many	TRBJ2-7	TGTGCCAGCAGTTTAACAGGAGACGAGCAGTACTTC	CASSLTGDEQYF
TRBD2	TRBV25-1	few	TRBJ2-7	TGTGCCAGCAGTTACCTAGCGGGAGGGCCTAACGAGCAGTACTTC	CASSYLAGGPNEQYF
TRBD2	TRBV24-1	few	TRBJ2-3	TGTGCCACCAGTGATTTGCGTCCGGGGGGTACAGATACGCAGTATTTT	CATSDLRPGGTDTQYF
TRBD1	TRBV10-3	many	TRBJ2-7	TGTGCCATCAGTGACCCGGACAGGAGCTACGAGCAGTACTTC	CAISDPDRSYEQYF
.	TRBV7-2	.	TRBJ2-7	TGTGCCAGCAGCTATAGGACGGGATCCTACGAGCAGTACTTC	CASSYRTGSYEQYF
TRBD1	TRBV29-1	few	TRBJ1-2	TGCAGCGTCGGGACAGGCGGAAATCGAGGCTACACCTTC	CSVGTGGNRGYTF
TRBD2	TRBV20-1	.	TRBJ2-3	TGCAGTACCCGCGCGGGAGGAAAATTGGGTACGCAGTATTTT	CSTRAGGKLGTQYF
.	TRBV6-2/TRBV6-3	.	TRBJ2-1	TGTGCCAGCAGGCGTTTAGGTGGTGAGCAGTTCTTC	CASRRLGGEQFF
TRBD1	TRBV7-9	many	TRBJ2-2	TGTGCCAGCAGACAGGGGTCCGCCGGGGAGCTGTTTTTT	CASRQGSAGELFF
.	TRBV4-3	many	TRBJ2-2	TGCGCCAGCAGCCAAGATGCGAGGGAGCTCACCGGGGAGCTGTTTTTT	CASSQDARELTGELFF
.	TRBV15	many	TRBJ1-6	TGTGCCACCAGCAGAACTACAGGGAATTCACCCCTCCACTTT	CATSRTTGNSPLHF
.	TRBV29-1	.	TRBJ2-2	TGCAGCCTCTCCGGTGGGAGGAACACCGGGGAGCTGTTTTTT	CSLSGGRNTGELFF
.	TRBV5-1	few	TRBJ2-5	TGCGCCAGCAGCTTGGACTGGGGGACCCAGTACTTC	CASSLDWGTQYF
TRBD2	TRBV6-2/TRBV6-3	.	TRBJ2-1	TGTGCCAGCAGTTACGGCCAGCGTGGGGGGGGTGAGCAGTTCTTC	CASSYGQRGGGEQFF